This T cell receptor beta chain appears in the sequencing data of a study of blood T cell repertoires in COVID-19. Overall study context: The study drew acute and convalescent COVID-19 samples from the United States, Italy and Spain.

The germline V gene encodes CDR1 GTSNPN and CDR2 SVGIG (reference sequence). The ends were cut back, 2 bases at V and 7 bases at J, with 9 bases in the middle. CDR3 size: 13 residues. Libraries were prepared by immunoSEQ multiplex PCR; TCRdb keeps only in-frame clonotypes and omits some of them. Of 110,000 or so clones listed, 70% to 85% are singletons. The sample taken for sequencing was peripheral blood. The chain recombines TRBV30 with TRBJ1-6; tentative D call: TRBD1 (5 bases). The sequence derives from a woman aged 40 to 55 with acute or convalescent COVID-19. CDR3 DNA: TGTGCCTGGAGTCGATCAGGGAATTCACCCCTCCACTTT. Residues: CAWSRSGNSPLHF.